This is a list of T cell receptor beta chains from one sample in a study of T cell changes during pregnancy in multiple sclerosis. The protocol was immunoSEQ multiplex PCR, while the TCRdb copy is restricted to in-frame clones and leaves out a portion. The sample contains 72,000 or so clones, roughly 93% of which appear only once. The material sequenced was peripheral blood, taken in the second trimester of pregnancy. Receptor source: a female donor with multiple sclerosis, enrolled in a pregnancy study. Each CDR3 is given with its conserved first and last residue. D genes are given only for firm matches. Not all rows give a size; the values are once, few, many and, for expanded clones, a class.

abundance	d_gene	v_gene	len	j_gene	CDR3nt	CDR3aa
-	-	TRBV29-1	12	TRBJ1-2	TGCAGCGTTGGGGGGACTCCCTATGGCTACACCTTC	CSVGGTPYGYTF
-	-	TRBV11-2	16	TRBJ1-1	TGTGCCAGCAGTCGCGCCTTCGGGGTTGGAGGCACTGAAGCTTTCTTT	CASSRAFGVGGTEAFF
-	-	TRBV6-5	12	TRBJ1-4	TGTGCCAGCAGTTACTCGCGGGGAAAACTGTTTTTT	CASSYSRGKLFF
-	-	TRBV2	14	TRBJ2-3	TGTGCCAGCATCCAGCGGACAGACACAGATACGCAGTATTTT	CASIQRTDTDTQYF
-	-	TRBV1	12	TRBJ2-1	TGCACCAGCAGCTGGGACTTTATTGAGCAGTTCTTC	CTSSWDFIEQFF
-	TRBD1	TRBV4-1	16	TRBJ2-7	TGCGCCAGCAGCCAATCCTTAACAGGGGGCTCCTACGAGCAGTACTTC	CASSQSLTGGSYEQYF
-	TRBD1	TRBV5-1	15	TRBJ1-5	TGCGCCAGCAGCTCGGACGGACAGGGAGGTCAGCCCCAGCATTTT	CASSSDGQGGQPQHF
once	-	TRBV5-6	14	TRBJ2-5	TGTGCCAGCAGCTTGTGGGATAGGGGAGAGACCCAGTACTTC	CASSLWDRGETQYF
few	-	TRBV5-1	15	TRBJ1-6	TGCGCCAGCAGGACGGAGAGCTCCTATAATTCACCCCTCCACTTT	CASRTESSYNSPLHF
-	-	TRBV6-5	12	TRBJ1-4	TGTGCCAGCAGGGCCCCTAATGAAAAACTGTTTTTT	CASRAPNEKLFF
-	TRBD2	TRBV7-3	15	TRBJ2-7	TGTGCCAGCAGTCTAGCGGGGGGAACTATCGACGAGCAGTACTTC	CASSLAGGTIDEQYF
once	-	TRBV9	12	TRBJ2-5	TGTGCCAGCAGCGTAGGAGGAGAGACCCAGTACTTC	CASSVGGETQYF
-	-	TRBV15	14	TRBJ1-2	TGTGCCACCAGCAGAGACAGGGTAGCGGATGGCTACACCTTC	CATSRDRVADGYTF
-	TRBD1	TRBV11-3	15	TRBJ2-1	TGTGCCAGCAGCTTAGGTCAGGGGGACTACAATGAGCAGTTCTTC	CASSLGQGDYNEQFF
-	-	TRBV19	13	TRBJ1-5	TGTGCCAGTGGAGTCAGGGCCGATCAGCCCCAGCATTTT	CASGVRADQPQHF
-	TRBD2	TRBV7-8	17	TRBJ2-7	TGTGCCAGCAGCACCGGACTAGCGGGGGTCTTTTCCTACGAGCAGTACTTC	CASSTGLAGVFSYEQYF
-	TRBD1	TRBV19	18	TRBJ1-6	TGTGCCAGTAGTATGGCAGGGGGTAGAGAGGTTTATAATTCACCCCTCCACTTT	CASSMAGGREVYNSPLHF
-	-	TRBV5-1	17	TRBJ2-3	TGCGCCAGCAGCTTGTGGGGGGCCGACAGGGCCACAGATACGCAGTATTTT	CASSLWGADRATDTQYF
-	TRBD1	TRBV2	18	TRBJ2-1	TGTGCCAGCAGTGGACGGGTGGAAGGGGGCGTATCCTACAATGAGCAGTTCTTC	CASSGRVEGGVSYNEQFF
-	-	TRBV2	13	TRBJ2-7	TGTGCCAGCAAACAGCGGGTTCTCTACGAGCAGTACTTC	CASKQRVLYEQYF
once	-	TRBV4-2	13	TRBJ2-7	TGTGCCAGCAGCCAAGCTCCCTCCTACGAGCAGTACTTC	CASSQAPSYEQYF
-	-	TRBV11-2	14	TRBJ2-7	TGTGCCAGCAGCTTAGGGGGGACAAGATACGAGCAGTACTTC	CASSLGGTRYEQYF
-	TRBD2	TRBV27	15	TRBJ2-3	TGTGCCAGCAGTTTAGTGCGGGAGAGCACAGATACGCAGTATTTT	CASSLVRESTDTQYF
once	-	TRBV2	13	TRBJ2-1	TGTGCCAGCAACAGCGGCTCCTACAATGAGCAGTTCTTC	CASNSGSYNEQFF
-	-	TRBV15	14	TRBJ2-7	TGTGCCACCAGCAGAGGTACAGGACCGTACGAGCAGTACTTC	CATSRGTGPYEQYF
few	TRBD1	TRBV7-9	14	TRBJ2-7	TGTGCCAGCAGCCCCAGGGACAGGCCTGTCGAGCAGTACTTC	CASSPRDRPVEQYF
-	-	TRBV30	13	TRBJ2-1	TGTGCCTGGAGCACGGGCTCCTACAATGAGCAGTTCTTC	CAWSTGSYNEQFF
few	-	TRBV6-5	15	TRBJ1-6	TGTGCCAGCAGTTACGGTGTGACAGGCAATTCACCCCTCCACTTT	CASSYGVTGNSPLHF
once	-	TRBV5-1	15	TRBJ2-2	TGCGCCAGCAGCTTGTCTCAGGGGCACACCGGGGAGCTGTTTTTT	CASSLSQGHTGELFF
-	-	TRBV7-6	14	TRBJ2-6	TGTGCCAGCAGCTTTCGGTCTGGGGCCAACGTCCTGACTTTC	CASSFRSGANVLTF
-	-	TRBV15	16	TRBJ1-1	TGTGCCACCAGCAGAGAAACAGGAGTCCTGAACACTGAAGCTTTCTTT	CATSRETGVLNTEAFF
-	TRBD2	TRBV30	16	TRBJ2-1	TGTGCCTGGAGTAGCGGGGCCGGGGCCACTCGGGGTGAGCAGTTCTTC	CAWSSGAGATRGEQFF
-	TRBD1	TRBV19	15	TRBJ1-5	TGTGCCAGTACAGGGGGGATTAATAGCAATCAGCCCCAGCATTTT	CASTGGINSNQPQHF
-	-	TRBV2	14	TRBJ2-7	TGTGCCAGCAGTGAAGGTCGTCAGGGCTACGAGCAGTACTTC	CASSEGRQGYEQYF
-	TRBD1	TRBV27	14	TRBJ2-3	TGTGCCAGCAGTATCCGGGACAGGGCGGATACGCAGTATTTT	CASSIRDRADTQYF
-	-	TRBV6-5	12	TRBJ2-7	TGTGCCAGCAGCCGACTCGGGTTCGAGCAGTACTTC	CASSRLGFEQYF
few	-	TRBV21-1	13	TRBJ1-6	TGTGCCAGCACCTCGGGACAGATCAAACCCCTCCACTTT	CASTSGQIKPLHF
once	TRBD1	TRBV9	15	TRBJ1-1	TGTGCCAGCAGCGTCGACAGGGAAGGGAACACTGAAGCTTTCTTT	CASSVDREGNTEAFF
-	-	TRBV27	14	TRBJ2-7	TGTGCCAGCAGTATCCTAGCCAGCTCCTACGAGCAGTACTTC	CASSILASSYEQYF
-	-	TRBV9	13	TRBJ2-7	TGTGCCAGCAGCGTAGGGCAGACCTACGAGCAGTACTTC	CASSVGQTYEQYF